This TCR beta chain was identified in a study of molecular identifiers for immune sequencing clone quantification (dated by TCRdb to 2017 to 2018). Notes on the research overall: For a replicate experiment, RNA from approximately 20,000 or 98,000 naive CD8 T cells was divided into five aliquots, and four of the five aliquots were sequenced. This methods study used CD8 T cells to benchmark TCR RNA copy counting and molecular-identifier clustering-based TCR repertoire sequencing (MIDCIRS).

This clonotype has at least ten counts. Its antigen specificity is not known. Base qualities are not at hand, and no much larger clone is one base apart. V lost 4 bases and J lost 2 bases; the stretch between them is 8 bases long. CDR1 and CDR2 (MGHDK, SYGVNS) derive from the germline V gene. The CDR3 starts with the cysteine, ends with the phenylalanine, and has 13 residues. Here the CDR3 DNA is all that survives: 39 bases in frame from base 1. Libraries of naive CD8 T cells were built from around 18,000 to 910,000 sorted cells, with 10%, 30% or 50% of the purified RNA used. Naive CD8 T cells were FACS-sorted as CD8+CD4-CCR7+CD45RA+ on a BD FACSAria II into RLT Plus buffer. To test detection sensitivity, Jurkat RNA equal to 10 or so TCR copies was added to samples of about 20,000-1,000,000 naive CD8 T cells. Enrichment of CD8 T cells was done with RosetteSep CD8+ T Cell Enrichment Cocktail plus Ficoll-Paque, and ACK red cell lysis came afterward.

To prepare the library, PCR was applied. Sequenced on an Illumina HiSeq 4000. Bulk TCR libraries were made following a previously described method, with the TCR primers given in Table S5. Total RNA was purified with the Qiagen AllPrep DNA/RNA kit. Reads from multiple sequencing runs of the same library were pooled before analysis. Turning to the authors' computational methods: Only reads with exact TCR constant sequence were kept, trimmed to 150 nt, and grouped by their 12-nt molecular barcodes. Reads within each barcode group were sub-clustered using a 15% Levenshtein threshold, and quality-weighted consensus sequences were constructed for each RNA molecule. Non-functional sequences were excluded, and lower-count sequences lying one edit away from another sequence were also excluded. Based on fitting two negative binomial distributions, any barcode sub-cluster with under 20% of the maximum read count was discarded. TCRdb reran the public reads through fastp at Q25 and MiXCR, keeping productive beta chains. Under each unique CDR3 protein, matching rows form one entry showing the most common genes and DNA. The V and J calls, along with clone size, are taken from TCRdb and not from the paper's own processing. Recorded for this sample are 350,000 or so distinct CDR3 sequences; about 22% of them occurred a single time. Of the sample, approximately 0.83% falls within the top ten clones.

Overall results and qualifications from the work: The naive libraries included spiked-in Jurkat TCR RNA (fewer than 11 copies' worth), and this Jurkat TCR RNA is not part of the donor repertoire. When barcode sub-clustering was not used, chimeric consensus sequences inflated TCR diversity, with chimeras reaching as high as 47%. Modeling indicated approximately 2.7 TCR RNA copies recovered per cell, compared with about 10 by digital PCR, which implies a capture efficiency of approximately 30%. A single cell's worth of spiked-in Jurkat TCR RNA was reported detectable even among one million naive CD8 T cells. Clones above 20 RNA copies held over 98% of molecules in CMV-specific effector cells but under 1% in naive cells. Highly expanded clone sizes could be underestimated because identical TCR molecules may share a barcode.

The chain is encoded by TRBV25-1 joined to TRBJ2-5; no D gene can be assigned with confidence. Sample: naive CD8+ T cells from blood, with Jurkat cell RNA spiked in. The cell subset or site label for this specimen denotes: FACS-sorted CD8+CD4-CCR7+CD45RA+ naive T cells. This sequence was found in a human donor in good health. Some libraries in this study had Jurkat cell RNA spiked in. The CDR3 region: CASSGQSQETQYF. The DNA is as follows: TGTGCCAGCAGTGGGCAGAGTCAAGAGACCCAGTACTTC.